The entry below gives a single T cell receptor beta chain sequence along with its context. Its specificity is unknown. These data are taken from a study of T cell responses to AZD1222 COVID-19 vaccine. The study's findings and limits: Sampling that yielded the repertoires occurred only after the peak T cell response.

Profiled with immunoSEQ multiplex PCR; TCRdb holds only in-frame clones, not every one. The table shows 55,000 to 70,000 clones, with about three quarters occurring only once. Germline V gene data show CDR1 as SEHNR and CDR2 as FQNEAQ (reference sequence). This CDR3 has 15 amino acids. The ends were cut back, 1 base at V and 7 bases at J, with 11 bases in the middle. The chain uses TRBV7-9 and TRBJ1-6; D call uncertain. The sequence was obtained from an adult in good health. Source: peripheral blood, taken on day 0 of AZD1222 vaccination. The CDR3 spells CASSLGAGYNSPLHF. Written as DNA, the CDR3 is TGTGCCAGCAGCTTAGGTGCAGGATACAATTCACCCCTCCACTTT.